This T cell receptor beta chain was captured in a study of T cell repertoires in cytomegalovirus infection. Study overall: Recently identified HLA-C-restricted CMV epitopes were among the peptides used. Public TCR beta signatures provided an indication of both CMV infection and a matching HLA type.

TCRdb recomputed calls from the reads with MiXCR, one row per CDR3 protein. The sample has 300,000 or so distinct CDR3 sequences, 25% seen once. Comment on this clonotype: Its antigen is still unknown.

The sequence was collected from a human donor in good health (CMV status not recorded). Some clones in this sample may be carry-over from other donors' samples. Sequencing was performed on cultured PBMCs, taken from culture after CMV antigen stimulation.

CDR3 nucleotides: TGCAGCGCCGCAGCGACAGGAGTCCCAGGAGAGACCCAGTACTTC. Its protein is CSAAATGVPGETQYF. This sequence joins TRBV29-1 and TRBJ2-5; D may be TRBD1 (6 bases). This CDR3 is built from 15 residues. Trimming shortened V by 7 bases and J by 4 bases, and 22 bases separated the two germline ends. Germline values: CDR1 SQVTM, CDR2 ANQGSEA.